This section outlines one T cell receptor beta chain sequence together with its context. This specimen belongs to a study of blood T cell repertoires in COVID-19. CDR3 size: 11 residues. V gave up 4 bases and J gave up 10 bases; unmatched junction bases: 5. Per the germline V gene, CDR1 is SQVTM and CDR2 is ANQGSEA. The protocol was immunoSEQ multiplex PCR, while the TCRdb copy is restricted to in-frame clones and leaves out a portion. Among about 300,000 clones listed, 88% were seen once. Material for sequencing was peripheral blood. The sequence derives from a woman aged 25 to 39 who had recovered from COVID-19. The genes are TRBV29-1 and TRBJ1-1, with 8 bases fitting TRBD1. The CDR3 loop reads CSVVYGQGAFF. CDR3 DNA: TGCAGCGTTGTTTACGGACAGGGAGCTTTCTTT.